Listed below are T cell receptor beta chains from one sample, sequenced in a study of T-cell memory formation after mild COVID-19. MiXCR, run by TCRdb on the 5' RACE reads, gives a single entry per CDR3 protein. This table holds about 350,000 distinct CDR3 sequences, roughly 15% found once. The specimen sequenced was PBMCs or a T cell subset sorted from them (not recorded which). The receptor set was obtained from a man younger than 35 who had mild COVID-19 (a few samples of this study predate the infection). Cell type and time point are not known. The CDR3 runs from the conserved cysteine through the conserved F or W. D genes are given only for firm matches. Expanded clones are given a class, and other clones once, few, many or no size at all.

abundance: many; j_gene: TRBJ2-5; d_gene: TRBD1; v_gene: TRBV6-6; CDR3nt: TGTGCCAGCAGTATACAGGGGGCGGGAGAGACCCAGTACTTC; CDR3aa: CASSIQGAGETQYF
abundance: few; j_gene: TRBJ1-2; d_gene: -; v_gene: TRBV2; CDR3nt: TGTGCCAGCAGTGAAGGTCAGATCTATGGCTACACCTTC; CDR3aa: CASSEGQIYGYTF
abundance: -; j_gene: TRBJ2-7; d_gene: -; v_gene: TRBV15; CDR3nt: TGTGCCACCAGCAGAGATGGCTACGAGCAGTACTTC; CDR3aa: CATSRDGYEQYF
abundance: many; j_gene: TRBJ1-2; d_gene: TRBD1; v_gene: TRBV20-1; CDR3nt: TGCAGTGCTAGCTTGGACAGGGTCCCGGATGGCTACACCTTC; CDR3aa: CSASLDRVPDGYTF
abundance: many; j_gene: TRBJ2-3; d_gene: TRBD2; v_gene: TRBV5-1; CDR3nt: TGCGCCAGCAGCTTCTCGGGGGGGCCAGATACGCAGTATTTT; CDR3aa: CASSFSGGPDTQYF
abundance: once; j_gene: TRBJ1-1; d_gene: -; v_gene: TRBV20-1; CDR3nt: TGCAGTGCAATTAAGGAGGGGGGGATGAACACTGAAGCTTTCTTT; CDR3aa: CSAIKEGGMNTEAFF
abundance: -; j_gene: TRBJ2-7; d_gene: -; v_gene: TRBV20-1; CDR3nt: TGCAGTGCTCTATACGGGGGTTCCTCCTACGAGCAGTACTTC; CDR3aa: CSALYGGSSYEQYF
abundance: -; j_gene: TRBJ2-2; d_gene: -; v_gene: TRBV12-3/TRBV12-4; CDR3nt: TGTGCCAGCATGTCGCAGTCATGGACCGGGGAGCTGTTTTTT; CDR3aa: CASMSQSWTGELFF
abundance: few; j_gene: TRBJ2-2; d_gene: -; v_gene: TRBV19; CDR3nt: TGTGCCAGTAGTCCCTGGGACCGGGCCCGGCGGGAGCTGTTTTTT; CDR3aa: CASSPWDRARRELFF
abundance: -; j_gene: TRBJ1-2; d_gene: -; v_gene: TRBV12-3/TRBV12-4; CDR3nt: TGTGCCAGCAGAGACCAGACAGGATCTAACTATGGCTACACCTTC; CDR3aa: CASRDQTGSNYGYTF
abundance: -; j_gene: TRBJ2-7; d_gene: -; v_gene: TRBV20-1; CDR3nt: TGCAGGGTACAACAGGGTAACGAGCAGTACTTC; CDR3aa: CRVQQGNEQYF
abundance: few; j_gene: TRBJ2-1; d_gene: TRBD1; v_gene: TRBV5-4; CDR3nt: TGTGCCAGCAGCTCAGACCAAACGGGACAGGGAAGTTCCTACAATGAGCAGTTCTTC; CDR3aa: CASSSDQTGQGSSYNEQFF
abundance: -; j_gene: TRBJ1-1; d_gene: -; v_gene: TRBV19; CDR3nt: TGTGCCAGTAGCGTGGAGGGATGGTCGGGTACTGAAGCTTTCTTT; CDR3aa: CASSVEGWSGTEAFF
abundance: few; j_gene: TRBJ2-5; d_gene: -; v_gene: TRBV30; CDR3nt: TGTGCCTGGACCACCTCCCCCAGGGAAGAGACCCAGTACTTC; CDR3aa: CAWTTSPREETQYF
abundance: few; j_gene: TRBJ2-1; d_gene: -; v_gene: TRBV6-2/TRBV6-3; CDR3nt: TGTGCCAGCAGTTACCTCAATGCCTACAATGAGCAGTTCTTC; CDR3aa: CASSYLNAYNEQFF
abundance: few; j_gene: TRBJ2-1; d_gene: TRBD1; v_gene: TRBV28; CDR3nt: TGTGCCAGCGAGGACAGGGGGCGCGGAACCTACAATGAGCAGTTCTTC; CDR3aa: CASEDRGRGTYNEQFF
abundance: many; j_gene: TRBJ1-5; d_gene: -; v_gene: TRBV9; CDR3nt: TGTGCCAGCAGCGTAGGGGTGGATCAGCCCCAGCATTTT; CDR3aa: CASSVGVDQPQHF
abundance: -; j_gene: TRBJ2-1; d_gene: TRBD1; v_gene: TRBV5-1; CDR3nt: TGCGCCAGCAGCTTGGATTATCCCCTCGGGACAGGGGGCCATGAGCAGTTCTTC; CDR3aa: CASSLDYPLGTGGHEQFF
abundance: -; j_gene: TRBJ1-2; d_gene: -; v_gene: TRBV4-1; CDR3nt: TGCGCCAGCAGCCAACCCGGTAGGGAGGTGTATGGCTACACCTTC; CDR3aa: CASSQPGREVYGYTF
abundance: -; j_gene: TRBJ1-1; d_gene: TRBD1; v_gene: TRBV5-1; CDR3nt: TGCGCCAGCAGCGTCCGACAGGGGGACACTGAAGCTTTCTTT; CDR3aa: CASSVRQGDTEAFF
abundance: -; j_gene: TRBJ2-1; d_gene: TRBD2; v_gene: TRBV28; CDR3nt: TGTGCCAGCATCCGGGGGGGAGGCTCCTACAATGAGCAGTTCTTC; CDR3aa: CASIRGGGSYNEQFF
abundance: -; j_gene: TRBJ2-1; d_gene: TRBD1; v_gene: TRBV5-1; CDR3nt: TGCGCCAGCAGCTGGGGAGGACAGGGGGTTTCTAATGAGCAGTTCTTC; CDR3aa: CASSWGGQGVSNEQFF
abundance: -; j_gene: TRBJ1-1; d_gene: -; v_gene: TRBV4-1; CDR3nt: TGCGCCAGCAGCCGAGCGTTGGTAGGGGAAGCTTTCTTT; CDR3aa: CASSRALVGEAFF
abundance: few; j_gene: TRBJ2-2; d_gene: TRBD1; v_gene: TRBV6-1; CDR3nt: TGTGCCAGCAGTGCCTGGGACAGCGAGACCGGGGAGCTGTTTTTT; CDR3aa: CASSAWDSETGELFF
abundance: -; j_gene: TRBJ2-5; d_gene: TRBD1; v_gene: TRBV15; CDR3nt: TGTGCCACCAGCCTAGGATTACAGGGGGGTAAAGAGACCCAGTACTTC; CDR3aa: CATSLGLQGGKETQYF
abundance: few; j_gene: TRBJ2-3; d_gene: TRBD2; v_gene: TRBV5-1; CDR3nt: TGCGCCAGCAGCCCAAGCCCGGCTAGCGGGGGATTGGATACGCAGTATTTT; CDR3aa: CASSPSPASGGLDTQYF
abundance: -; j_gene: TRBJ1-1; d_gene: -; v_gene: TRBV7-2; CDR3nt: TGTGCCAGCAGTTTAAGGAGGGTCGATATGAACACTGAAGCTTTCTTT; CDR3aa: CASSLRRVDMNTEAFF
abundance: few; j_gene: TRBJ2-3; d_gene: -; v_gene: TRBV6-6; CDR3nt: TGTGCCAGCCGTTTGGCGTCGGATACGCAGTATTTT; CDR3aa: CASRLASDTQYF
abundance: many; j_gene: TRBJ1-1; d_gene: -; v_gene: TRBV4-1; CDR3nt: TGCGCCAGCAGCCAAGGGAGGGGGATGAACACTGAAGCTTTCTTT; CDR3aa: CASSQGRGMNTEAFF
abundance: many; j_gene: TRBJ2-5; d_gene: TRBD1; v_gene: TRBV5-5; CDR3nt: TGTGCCAGCAGCTTGATACTCACCGGGACAGGGGAAGAGACCCAGTACTTC; CDR3aa: CASSLILTGTGEETQYF
abundance: many; j_gene: TRBJ1-1; d_gene: -; v_gene: TRBV20-1; CDR3nt: TGCAGTGCTAGCTCCTCGGGCCGGAACACTGAAGCTTTCTTT; CDR3aa: CSASSSGRNTEAFF
abundance: few; j_gene: TRBJ1-1; d_gene: -; v_gene: TRBV29-1; CDR3nt: TGCAGCGCCTACGAGGGGTTCGGATTCACTGAAGCTTTCTTT; CDR3aa: CSAYEGFGFTEAFF
abundance: few; j_gene: TRBJ2-3; d_gene: -; v_gene: TRBV4-3; CDR3nt: TGCGCCAGCAGCCAATTAGGGGTGGATCTTAGCAGAGATACGCAGTATTTT; CDR3aa: CASSQLGVDLSRDTQYF
abundance: -; j_gene: TRBJ1-1; d_gene: -; v_gene: TRBV2; CDR3nt: TGTGCCAGCACGCGGTTGGGGGTGAACACTGAAGCTTTCTTT; CDR3aa: CASTRLGVNTEAFF
abundance: few; j_gene: TRBJ2-1; d_gene: TRBD2; v_gene: TRBV4-3; CDR3nt: TGCGCCAGCGCCGCGGGGGGCGCTTTGAATGAGCAGTTCTTC; CDR3aa: CASAAGGALNEQFF
abundance: few; j_gene: TRBJ1-1; d_gene: -; v_gene: TRBV7-9; CDR3nt: TGTGCCAGCAGCCGGGACAACTCCAACACTGAAGCTTTCTTT; CDR3aa: CASSRDNSNTEAFF
abundance: -; j_gene: TRBJ2-3; d_gene: -; v_gene: TRBV7-2; CDR3nt: TGTGCCAGCAGAAACAGGGCGACAGATACGCAGTATTTT; CDR3aa: CASRNRATDTQYF
abundance: few; j_gene: TRBJ2-1; d_gene: -; v_gene: TRBV7-2; CDR3nt: TGTGCCAGCAGCCCCAGGGGAGGGGGTGTGGATGAGCAGTTCTTC; CDR3aa: CASSPRGGGVDEQFF
abundance: few; j_gene: TRBJ1-6; d_gene: -; v_gene: TRBV5-1; CDR3nt: TGCGCCAGCAGCCGAATTGACAGGTCAAATTCACCCCTCCACTTT; CDR3aa: CASSRIDRSNSPLHF
abundance: -; j_gene: TRBJ1-1; d_gene: TRBD1; v_gene: TRBV4-1; CDR3nt: TGCGCCAGCAGCCAAGAACAGGGGCCGCAACGGATAGAAGCTTTCTTT; CDR3aa: CASSQEQGPQRIEAFF
abundance: few; j_gene: TRBJ2-3; d_gene: TRBD2; v_gene: TRBV10-3; CDR3nt: TGTGCCATCAGGCCCGGGACTACAATCGAAACAGATACGCAGTATTTT; CDR3aa: CAIRPGTTIETDTQYF
abundance: -; j_gene: TRBJ2-7; d_gene: -; v_gene: TRBV5-5; CDR3nt: TGTGCCAGCAGCTTACGGGCAGGGTCAGGCGAGCAGTACTTC; CDR3aa: CASSLRAGSGEQYF
abundance: many; j_gene: TRBJ2-3; d_gene: TRBD2; v_gene: TRBV7-2; CDR3nt: TGTGCCAGCAGCCCCGGGGGGGGCACAGATACGCAGTATTTT; CDR3aa: CASSPGGGTDTQYF
abundance: -; j_gene: TRBJ2-5; d_gene: TRBD1; v_gene: TRBV4-2; CDR3nt: TGTGCCAGCAGCCACTCCGGGACAGGATCGGTGCGTCAAGAGACCCAGTACTTC; CDR3aa: CASSHSGTGSVRQETQYF
abundance: -; j_gene: TRBJ2-7; d_gene: -; v_gene: TRBV20-1; CDR3nt: TGCAGTGCTAGAACCCTCGGAAGGGACTCCTACGAGCAGTACTTC; CDR3aa: CSARTLGRDSYEQYF
abundance: few; j_gene: TRBJ2-5; d_gene: -; v_gene: TRBV5-1; CDR3nt: TGCGCCAGCAGCTTTAGTATACAAGAGACCCAGTACTTC; CDR3aa: CASSFSIQETQYF
abundance: -; j_gene: TRBJ2-7; d_gene: TRBD1; v_gene: TRBV2; CDR3nt: TGTGCCAGCAACAGGGGCGTCTACGAGCAGTACTTC; CDR3aa: CASNRGVYEQYF
abundance: few; j_gene: TRBJ2-5; d_gene: -; v_gene: TRBV7-2; CDR3nt: TGTGCCAGCAGTAACAGAGGGGGGAGGTACCAAGAGACCCAGTACTTC; CDR3aa: CASSNRGGRYQETQYF
abundance: many; j_gene: TRBJ2-1; d_gene: -; v_gene: TRBV10-3; CDR3nt: TGTGCCATCAGTGAGTCAGGGGACAATGAGCAGTTCTTC; CDR3aa: CAISESGDNEQFF
abundance: few; j_gene: TRBJ1-2; d_gene: -; v_gene: TRBV7-9; CDR3nt: TGTGCCAGCAGCTTAGATGAAGGGGCGATTAACTATGGCTACACCTTC; CDR3aa: CASSLDEGAINYGYTF
abundance: many; j_gene: TRBJ2-1; d_gene: TRBD2; v_gene: TRBV13; CDR3nt: TGTGCCAGCAGCTCCAGCGGCGGGGCTAGCGGGGACCTCTACAATGAGCAGTTCTTC; CDR3aa: CASSSSGGASGDLYNEQFF